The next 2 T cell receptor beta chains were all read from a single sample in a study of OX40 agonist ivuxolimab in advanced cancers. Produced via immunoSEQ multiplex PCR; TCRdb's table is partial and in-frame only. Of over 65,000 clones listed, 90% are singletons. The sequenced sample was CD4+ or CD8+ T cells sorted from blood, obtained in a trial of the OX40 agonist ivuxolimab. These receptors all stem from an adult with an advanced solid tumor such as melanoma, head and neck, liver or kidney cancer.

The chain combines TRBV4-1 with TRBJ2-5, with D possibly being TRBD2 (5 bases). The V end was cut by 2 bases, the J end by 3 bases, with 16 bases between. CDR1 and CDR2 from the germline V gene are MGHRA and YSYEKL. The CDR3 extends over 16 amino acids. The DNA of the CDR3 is TGCGCCAGCAGCCAAAGGTCAGCGAGAGGGAAAGAGACCCAGTACTTC. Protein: CASSQRSARGKETQYF.

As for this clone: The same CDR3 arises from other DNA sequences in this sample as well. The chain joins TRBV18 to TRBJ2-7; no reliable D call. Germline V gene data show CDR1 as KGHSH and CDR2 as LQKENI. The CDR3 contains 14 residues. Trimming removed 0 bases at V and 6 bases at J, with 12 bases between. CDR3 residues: CASSPPADTAEQYF. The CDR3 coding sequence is TGTGCCAGCTCACCACCTGCCGACACGGCCGAGCAGTACTTC.